This TCR beta chain was captured by sequencing in a study of monozygotic twins with inflammatory bowel disease. The study subjected TCRalpha and TCRbeta cDNA to two nested PCRs of approximately 17 and 9 cycles. TCRdb reanalyzed the 5' RACE reads, giving one entry per CDR3 protein sequence and no DNA. This sample's table has approximately 200,000 distinct CDR3 sequences. The CDR3 consists of 15 residues. The germline CDR1 and CDR2 sequences are ENHRY and SYGVKD. Sample: blood. The rearrangement uses TRBV10-3 and TRBJ1-6; TCRdb's D call, TRBD1, is unchecked because there is no DNA. This clonotype was sampled from a human donor with ulcerative colitis or Crohn's disease, or a healthy co-twin of an affected twin (not recorded which). The CDR3 sequence: CAISGDTVHASPLHF.